Below are 17 T cell receptor beta chains sequenced from a single sample in a study of T cell responses to AZD1222 COVID-19 vaccine. Clones were read by immunoSEQ multiplex PCR, and TCRdb kept only the in-frame ones, dropping some. The sample lists 150,000 to 200,000 clones, approximately 93% occurring once. The sequences come from peripheral blood, collected 28 days after the second AZD1222 dose. Every receptor here comes from an adult who received the AZD1222 COVID-19 vaccine.

The V call is TRBV9, the J call TRBJ1-1; D is uncertain. CDR1 SGDLS and CDR2 YYNGEE come from the germline V gene. The ends were cut back, 6 bases at V and 5 bases at J, with 23 bases in the middle. The length of the CDR3 is 16 residues. The CDR3 here is CASTLSAGGSRTEAFF. For the CDR3, the DNA is TGTGCCAGCACCCTAAGCGCAGGTGGCAGTCGGACTGAAGCTTTCTTT.

The chain combines TRBV4-2 with TRBJ2-7; 10 bases align to TRBD1. The CDR3 spans 16 residues. Germline-derived CDR1 and CDR2 are LGHNA and YNFKEQ. After removal of 0 bases from V and 2 bases from J, the junction contained 4 bases not matched to a gene. CDR3 loop: CASSQDQGTGAYEQYF. The DNA of the CDR3 is TGTGCCAGCAGCCAAGATCAAGGGACAGGGGCCTACGAGCAGTACTTC.

This clone appeared once. J is TRBJ2-1 and V is TRBV7-2; TRBD1 or TRBD2 may be the D gene (5 bases each). V lost 1 base, J lost 9 bases, and 19 bases lay in between. This CDR3 is built from 16 residues. Per germline, CDR1 SGHTA and CDR2 FQGNSA. The CDR3 bases are TGTGCCAGCAGCTTAGTTGGCAACTTAGGGACGAGTGAGCAGTTCTTC. This translates into CASSLVGNLGTSEQFF. Based on the CDR3 plus reference TRBV7-2 and TRBJ2-1, the full variable domain is GAGVSQSPSNKVTEKGKDVELRCDPISGHTALYWYRQSLGQGLEFLIYFQGNSAPDKSGLPSDRFSAERTGGSVSTLTIQRTQQEDSAVYLCASSLVGNLGTSEQFFGPGTRLTVL.

The gene calls are TRBV5-5 and TRBJ1-6; the D is unclear. Germline V CDR1 and CDR2: SGHKS, YYEKEE (reference sequence). The CDR3 covers 16 residues. The V gene lost 0 bases and the J gene lost 0 bases, with 7 bases spanning the gap. For the CDR3, the DNA is TGTGCCAGCAGCTTGGTGATGGGCTCCTATAATTCACCCCTCCACTTT. Protein product: CASSLVMGSYNSPLHF.

This chain uses TRBV5-1 with TRBJ1-1, with TRBD1 as a possible D gene (5 bases). Trimming took 7 bases from V and 3 from J, leaving 16 bases between them. This CDR3 comprises 14 residues. Germline V CDR1 and CDR2: SGHRS, YFSETQ. CDR3 sequence (DNA): TGCGCCAGCCGGGGACTCCTGAGAGACACTGAAGCTTTCTTT. Its protein product is CASRGLLRDTEAFF.

The CDR3 bases are TGTGCCAGCAGTCCTGATTCGATCTCTGGAAACACCATATATTTT. Translation: CASSPDSISGNTIYF. The V and J genes are TRBV7-9 and TRBJ1-3; D is unresolved. The CDR3 is 15 amino acids. Germline assignment: CDR1 SEHNR and CDR2 FQNEAQ (reference sequence). The ends were cut back, 6 bases at V and 0 bases at J, with 12 bases in the middle.

The chain recombines TRBV7-3 with TRBJ2-1; TRBD1 matches 11 bases. The germline CDR1 and CDR2 sequences are SGHTA and FQGTGA. The CDR3 spans 18 residues. The V and J ends lost 5 bases and 4 bases, in that order; junction bases with no gene match: 13. The CDR3 here is CASSGTGGQGGPYNEQFF. The CDR3 DNA sequence: TGTGCCAGCAGCGGCACAGGGGGACAGGGGGGACCTTACAATGAGCAGTTCTTC.

The chain employs TRBV6-4 and TRBJ1-2; no firm D call. The CDR3 extends over 13 amino acids. Per the germline V gene, CDR1 is MRHNA and CDR2 is SNTAGT. V gave up 4 bases and J gave up 4 bases, with 10 bases separating them. The CDR3 region is CASSADGLYGYTF. The CDR3 DNA follows: TGTGCCAGCAGTGCGGACGGTCTCTATGGCTACACCTTC.

The chain employs TRBV10-3 and TRBJ2-2; TRBD1 agrees at 9 bases. J lost 1 base, V lost 6 bases, and 3 bases had no gene match. This CDR3 is 15 amino acids long. Looked up from germline, CDR1 is ENHRY and CDR2 is SYGVKD. DNA for the CDR3: TGTGCCATCAGACCGGGACAGGGGAACACCGGGGAGCTGTTTTTT. Protein sequence: CAIRPGQGNTGELFF.

CDR3 in amino acids: CASSERQGGSEKLFF. CDR3 DNA: TGTGCCAGCAGTGAAAGACAAGGGGGCTCTGAAAAACTGTTTTTT. This chain joins TRBV6-1 and TRBJ1-4, with TRBD1 identical over 7 bases. Germline CDR1 reads MNHNS; CDR2 reads SASEGT. The CDR3 runs 15 residues. Germline trimming cut 2 bases from V and 7 bases from J; bases unmatched to any gene: 7.

The chain joins TRBV7-9 to TRBJ2-1; a possible D gene is TRBD1 (6 bases). Trimming took off 5 bases at V and 0 bases at J, with 17 bases between the two ends. The CDR3 loop spans 17 amino acids. CDR1 is SEHNR, CDR2 FQNEAQ, per germline (reference sequence). CDR3 in amino acids: CASSPRWDKSSYNEQFF. DNA for the CDR3: TGTGCCAGCAGCCCAAGGTGGGACAAGAGCTCCTACAATGAGCAGTTCTTC.

The genes are TRBV7-2 and TRBJ1-4, with 7 bases lining up with TRBD1. With V trimmed by 4 bases and J by 4 bases, 9 bases remained unmatched. The germline gives CDR1 SGHTA, CDR2 FQGNSA. There are 16 residues in the CDR3. CDR3 bases: TGTGCCAGCAGCTGGCGCCGGGGACAGAATAATGAAAAACTGTTTTTT. This gives the protein CASSWRRGQNNEKLFF.

V and J are TRBV5-1 and TRBJ1-3; no firm D call. CDR3 size: 16 residues. CDR1 is SGHRS and CDR2 is YFSETQ in the germline V gene. V shed 0 bases and J shed 0 bases, with 10 bases lying between them. The CDR3 coding sequence is TGCGCCAGCAGCTTGGAACAGTTGAGCTCTGGAAACACCATATATTTT. Translation: CASSLEQLSSGNTIYF. The full variable domain, in which reference TRBV5-1 and TRBJ1-3 provide the parts outside the CDR3, is KAGVTQTPRYLIKTRGQQVTLSCSPISGHRSVSWYQQTPGQGLQFLFEYFSETQRNKGNFPGRFSGRQFSNSRSEMNVSTLELGDSALYLCASSLEQLSSGNTIYFGEGSWLTVV.

The V call is TRBV29-1, the J call TRBJ1-4; D ambiguous. Looked up from germline, CDR1 is SQVTM and CDR2 is ANQGSEA. Trimming pared 3 bases from V and 8 bases from J, leaving 13 bases between. The CDR3 length is 13 residues. CDR3 nucleotides: TGCAGCGTTGAGGGCAGCGGCGTCGAAAAACTGTTTTTT. Protein product: CSVEGSGVEKLFF.

The chain links TRBV27 to TRBJ2-1; D call uncertain. Germline lookup yields CDR1 MNHEY and CDR2 SMNVEV (reference sequence). Trimming pared 9 bases from V and 9 bases from J, leaving 15 bases between. This CDR3 has 12 amino acids. The CDR3 DNA sequence: TGTGCCAGTAGACGGTCCGGATTTGAGCAGTTCTTC. Amino acid sequence: CASRRSGFEQFF.

V and J are TRBV28 and TRBJ1-2; D perhaps matches TRBD1 (6 bases). The CDR3 consists of 15 residues. The germline V gene has CDR1 MDHEN and CDR2 SYDVKM. V lost 5 bases to trimming and J lost 5 bases, with 18 bases between them. The CDR3 DNA follows: TGTGCCAGCAGTCCCCCTCGGGGGCAGGGATATGGCTACACCTTC. It encodes CASSPPRGQGYGYTF.

This sequence joins TRBV30 and TRBJ2-5; D is ambiguous. Germline V CDR1 and CDR2: GTSNPN, SVGIG (reference sequence). Trimming stripped 2 bases from V and 7 bases from J, with 11 bases between. The CDR3 contains 12 residues. The CDR3 is CAWSPSVGTQYF. The CDR3, as DNA: TGTGCCTGGAGTCCCAGTGTGGGGACCCAGTACTTC. Filled out from reference TRBV30 and TRBJ2-5, the complete variable domain reads SQTIHQWPATLVQPVGSPLSLECTVEGTSNPNLYWYRQAAGRGLQLLFYSVGIGQISSEVPQNLSASRPQDRQFILSSKKLLLSDSGFYLCAWSPSVGTQYFGPGTRLLVL.